This T cell receptor (beta chain) was identified in a study of blood T cell repertoires in COVID-19. The overall study: Material from acute and convalescent COVID-19 was sourced from the United States, Italy and Spain. Sample material is recorded as cDNA or gDNA derived from T cells, B-cell-depleted T cells, or PBMCs.

This CDR3 comprises 14 residues. Trimming removed 0 bases from V and 9 bases from J, with 13 bases in between. Germline V gives CDR1 SGHRS, CDR2 YFSETQ. Assay: immunoSEQ multiplex PCR; the TCRdb copy retains only in-frame clones and omits some. The data contain nearly 250,000 clones, 70% to 90% of them singletons. Cohort allocation depended upon clinical history that participants reported. Individuals in the exposed group had encountered a COVID-19 case within 2 weeks preceding study entry. This chain connects TRBV5-1 to TRBJ1-3; TRBD1 is a possible D gene (5 bases). Sequencing was done on a sample of PBMCs or T cells enriched from blood (not recorded which). This receptor was taken from a man aged 50-59 years who had been exposed to COVID-19. The CDR3 bases are TGCGCCAGCAGCTTGGAGGCAGGGAGGGGCACCATATATTTT. Encoded protein: CASSLEAGRGTIYF. Combining the CDR3 with reference TRBV5-1 and TRBJ1-3 gives the whole variable domain KAGVTQTPRYLIKTRGQQVTLSCSPISGHRSVSWYQQTPGQGLQFLFEYFSETQRNKGNFPGRFSGRQFSNSRSEMNVSTLELGDSALYLCASSLEAGRGTIYFGEGSWLTVV.